Following are 11 T cell receptor beta chains from one sample sequenced in a study of cytomegalovirus exposure and HLA in healthy donors. Amplification used 60 Vbeta primers and 13 Jbeta primers. Data came from immunoSEQ multiplex PCR; TCRdb stores just in-frame clones and leaves some out. Among around 94,000 clones listed, around 57% were seen once. The material sequenced was PBMCs. The receptors shown here come from a human donor in good health.

This chain uses TRBV2 with TRBJ1-4; 7 nucleotides line up with TRBD1. CDR3 length equals 14 residues. The junction had 5 bases not matched to a gene; V was cut back by 2 bases and J by 8 bases. The germline V gene encodes CDR1 SNHLY and CDR2 FYNNEI. The CDR3 bases are TGTGCCAGCAGTGAATTGTGGGACAGCGAAAAACTGTTTTTT. Amino acids: CASSELWDSEKLFF.

The chain combines TRBV6-5 with TRBJ1-1; 8 nucleotides align to TRBD1. V shed 0 bases and J 5 bases; nucleotides not matched to a gene: 5. The germline CDR1 and CDR2 sequences are MNHEY and SVGAGI. The length of the CDR3 is 15 residues. DNA for the CDR3: TGTGCCAGCAGTTACTCGAGGACAGGGTCGACTGAAGCTTTCTTT. Translating gives CASSYSRTGSTEAFF.

This rearrangement joins TRBV6-5 to TRBJ2-1, with 8 bases matching TRBD2. The germline V gene encodes CDR1 MNHEY and CDR2 SVGAGI. V lost 5 bases and J lost 10; bases outside the gene matches: 10. There are 14 residues in the CDR3. CDR3 in DNA: TGTGCCAGCAGTAGCGGGAGAGGCCTACTCGAGCAGTTCTTC. It codes for CASSSGRGLLEQFF.

V usage is TRBV5-6 and J usage is TRBJ2-3; 7 positions match TRBD2. The ends lost 0 bases at V and 4 bases at J; junction bases unmatched: 5. The CDR3 covers 15 residues. Germline V CDR1 and CDR2: SGHDT, YYEEEE. The CDR3 loop is CASSLDGRPPDTQYF. In DNA, the CDR3 is TGTGCCAGCAGCTTGGACGGGAGGCCCCCAGATACGCAGTATTTT.

This clone has only a few counts. J is TRBJ1-4 and V is TRBV7-2; D gene unclear. Trimming stripped 5 bases from V and 5 bases from J, with 15 bases between. The germline gives CDR1 SGHTA, CDR2 FQGNSA. The CDR3 consists of 15 residues. In DNA form, the CDR3 reads TGTGCCAGCAGCACGGACGCCGGGAGGAATGAAAAACTGTTTTTT. This encodes CASSTDAGRNEKLFF.

This chain connects TRBV27 to TRBJ2-2; TRBD2 matches at 7 bases. Trimming removed 6 bases from V and 3 bases from J; junction bases left unmatched: 7. Germline lookup yields CDR1 MNHEY and CDR2 SMNVEV (reference sequence). CDR3 length: 15 residues. This CDR3 reads CASRWGGVDTGELFF. The CDR3 DNA follows: TGTGCCAGCAGGTGGGGGGGGGTAGACACCGGGGAGCTGTTTTTT.

This clone has just a few counts. The CDR3 bases are TGTGCCAGCAGATCGGGACTCAGGGAGACCCAGTACTTC. This sequence encodes CASRSGLRETQYF. The rearrangement uses TRBV7-9 and TRBJ2-5; possibly TRBD2 for D (6 bases). This CDR3 spans 13 amino acids. V lost 6 bases, J lost 5 bases, and 13 bases lay in between. Germline CDR1 is SEHNR and CDR2 is FQNEAQ (reference sequence).

The chain is built from TRBV27 and TRBJ1-3; D is possibly TRBD1 (5 bases). The ends were cut back, 8 bases at V and 0 bases at J, with 14 bases in the middle. This CDR3 region has 15 residues. The germline V gene has CDR1 MNHEY and CDR2 SMNVEV (reference sequence). The CDR3 bases are TGTGCCAGCCCCTTCCGGGACTGCTCTGGAAACACCATATATTTT. It translates to CASPFRDCSGNTIYF.

V gene TRBV27 combines with J gene TRBJ1-4; D may be TRBD1 (6 bases). The germline CDR1 and CDR2 sequences are MNHEY and SMNVEV (reference sequence). The CDR3 consists of 13 residues. Trimming left V 0 bases short and J 7 bases short, with 6 bases between. The DNA for the CDR3 is TGTGCCAGCAGTTTATCAGGGGGTGAAAAACTGTTTTTT. Translating gives CASSLSGGEKLFF.

The chain links TRBV21-1 to TRBJ1-3; the tabulated D call, TRBD1, remains unverified against the DNA. TRBV21-1 is a pseudogene. This CDR3 contains 15 residues. The CDR3 DNA reads as TGTGCCAGCAGCACCCGCGGTACAGGCGGAAACACCATATATTTT. The encoded protein is CASSTRGTGGNTIYF.

This clone was detected only a few times. This sequence joins TRBV6-6 and TRBJ1-3; 10 nucleotides match TRBD1. V lost 6 bases to trimming and J lost 1 base; unmatched junction nucleotides: 6. Germline CDR1 is MNHNY and CDR2 is SVGAGI (reference sequence). CDR3 length equals 16 residues. The CDR3 region has the DNA TGTGCCAGCAGAGACAGGGGACAGGGGTCTGGAAACACCATATATTTT. The encoded protein is CASRDRGQGSGNTIYF.